This T cell receptor beta chain derives from a study of tumor-infiltrating lymphocytes in primary liver carcinoma (dated by TCRdb to the late 2010s). As for the study more broadly: Surgical resection was performed in China between November 2015 and March 2016 on about 5 patients with histopathologically diagnosed primary liver carcinoma. Of the five patients, three men and two women aged 30 to 69 years, four had hepatocellular carcinoma and one had combined HCC and intrahepatic cholangiocarcinoma. The tumors of the five patients were staged as T1-T3 N0M0, with maximum diameters ranging from about 4.2 to 11 cm. Roughly 3.5 to 8 million productive TCRbeta reads were obtained per sample, and no significant difference in read depth was found between tissue types. For each liver tumor, the study sampled five regions along with adjacent normal tissue and blood, and applied TCRbeta repertoire sequencing, expression microarrays and whole-exome sequencing. A total of 35 specimens from 5 patients went through TCRbeta repertoire sequencing, namely 25 tumor regions, 5 adjacent noncancerous liver tissues and 5 peripheral blood samples. Reproducibility between technical replicate repertoires was high, with correlation coefficients above 0.95 and mean shared-clone rates roughly 0.87. Overall study results and their limits: With just a few patients in the study, the authors point out that the findings should be validated in a larger study. Compared with blood, tumors had a significantly larger share of the repertoire taken up by the top 250 clones (p = 0.039). Because only the TCR beta chain was sequenced and unpaired alpha chains were not captured, true repertoire diversity is likely underestimated. Repertoire overlap was higher between tumor regions (mean roughly 35%) than tumor-adjacent (around 17%) or tumor-blood (14%) pairs, consistent with antigen-driven expansion. Comparison of CD4+ and CD8+ T cell repertoires was precluded by the use of bulk unsorted samples.

Concerning this clonotype: This clone's antigen is unknown. With a much larger clone just one base away, this may be a read error.

RNA from unsorted whole blood was extracted with TRIzol reagent, and germline DNA was obtained with the DNeasy Blood & Tissue kit. Chronic HBV infection was present in the patients, and the patients were treatment-naive at sampling. Around 4 milliliters of peripheral blood were collected into K2EDTA tubes before surgery. Starting from 500 to 650 ng total RNA, TCRbeta-specific cDNA was produced by reverse transcription with a constant-region primer and ProtoScript II reverse transcriptase. Three nested multiplex PCR rounds, following a slightly modified ARM-PCR procedure, were used to build the TCRbeta libraries. Multiplex TRBV1-TRBV30 forward primers and a Cbeta reverse primer were used in the first two PCR rounds, each of which was run for around 10 cycles. Sample barcodes and Illumina adapters were added in a final 25-cycle PCR with Deep VentR polymerase. Before sequencing, amplicons of 200-500 bp were gel-purified using a QIAquick gel extraction kit. The TCRbeta amplicons were sequenced with 250-bp paired-end reads on an Illumina HiSeq 2500. As for the authors' bioinformatics: To recover full CDR3 sequences, reads were quality-trimmed using Trimmomatic v0.33 and paired reads were then merged using FLASH v1.2.11. V, D and J germline segments were assigned to the rearranged TCRbeta sequences using MiGEC v1.2.1b. Clonotype statistics and Shannon-Wiener diversity indices were computed with VDJtools v1.0.0. Except for diversity analysis, only each sample's 250 most abundant clonotypes were used in subsequent analyses to reduce sampling bias. TCRdb itself trimmed the public reads at Q25 with fastp, ran MiXCR and retained productive beta chains. Identical CDR3 proteins give one entry, which carries the most common genes and DNA. The authors' filters were not applied to this entry. The table for this sample lists fewer than 400,000 distinct CDR3 sequences; approximately 60% of them were counted only once. The ten largest clones capture 9% to 10% of the sample.

Per the germline V gene (reference sequence), SGHNT is the CDR1 and YYREEE is the CDR2. The CDR3 has 17 amino acids, counting the end cysteine and phenylalanine. Of all the DNA, just the CDR3 is kept, 51 bases in frame from base 1. Sequencing was done on a sample of peripheral blood. This sequence uses TRBV5-4 and TRBJ2-1, with 10 bases matching TRBD2. This clonotype originated in a man aged 40-49 years with primary liver carcinoma and hepatitis B virus infection. In nucleotides, the sequence is TGTGCCAGCTGCTTGGCGACTAGGCTAGCGGGAGTTGTTGAGCAGTTCTTC. It translates to CASCLATRLAGVVEQFF.